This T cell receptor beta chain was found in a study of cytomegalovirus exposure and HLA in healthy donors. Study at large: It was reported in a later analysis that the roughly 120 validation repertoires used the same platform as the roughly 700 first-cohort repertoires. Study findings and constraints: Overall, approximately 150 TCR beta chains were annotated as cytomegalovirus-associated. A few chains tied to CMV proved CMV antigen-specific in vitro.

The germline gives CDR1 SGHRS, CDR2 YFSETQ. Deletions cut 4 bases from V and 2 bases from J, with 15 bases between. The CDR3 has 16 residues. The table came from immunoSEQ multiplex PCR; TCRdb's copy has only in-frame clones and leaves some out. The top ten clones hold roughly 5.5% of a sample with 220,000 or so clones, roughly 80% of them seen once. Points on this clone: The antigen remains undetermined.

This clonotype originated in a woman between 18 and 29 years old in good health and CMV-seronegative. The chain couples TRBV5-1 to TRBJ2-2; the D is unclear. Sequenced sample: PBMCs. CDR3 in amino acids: CASSPNTIPNTGELFF. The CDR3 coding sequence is TGCGCCAGCAGCCCCAACACAATACCAAACACCGGGGAGCTGTTTTTT.